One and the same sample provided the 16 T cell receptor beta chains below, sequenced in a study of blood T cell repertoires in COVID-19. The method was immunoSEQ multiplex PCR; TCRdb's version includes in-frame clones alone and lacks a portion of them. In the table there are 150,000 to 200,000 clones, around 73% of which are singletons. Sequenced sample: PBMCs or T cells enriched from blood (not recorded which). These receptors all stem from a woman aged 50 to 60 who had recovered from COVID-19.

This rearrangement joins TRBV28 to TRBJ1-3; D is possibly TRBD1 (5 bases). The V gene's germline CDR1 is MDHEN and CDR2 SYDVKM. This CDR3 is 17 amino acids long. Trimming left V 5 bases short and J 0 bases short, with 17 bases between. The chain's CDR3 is CASSPPDRFSSGNTIYF. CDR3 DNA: TGTGCCAGCAGTCCTCCCGACAGATTCAGCTCTGGAAACACCATATATTTT.

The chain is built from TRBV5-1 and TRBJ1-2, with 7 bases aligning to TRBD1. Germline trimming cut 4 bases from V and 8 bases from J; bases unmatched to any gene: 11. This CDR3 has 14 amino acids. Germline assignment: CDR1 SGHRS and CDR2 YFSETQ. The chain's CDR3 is CASSPGQSIGGYTF. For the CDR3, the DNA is TGCGCCAGCAGCCCGGGACAGTCAATAGGCGGCTACACCTTC.

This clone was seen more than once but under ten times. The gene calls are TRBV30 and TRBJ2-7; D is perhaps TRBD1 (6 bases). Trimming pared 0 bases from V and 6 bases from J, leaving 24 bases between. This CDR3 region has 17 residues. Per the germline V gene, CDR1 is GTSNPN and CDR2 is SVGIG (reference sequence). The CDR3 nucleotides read TGTGCCTGGAGTGTACCCTCGGCTCCCTCGAGGGGGAGCGAGCAGTACTTC. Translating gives CAWSVPSAPSRGSEQYF.

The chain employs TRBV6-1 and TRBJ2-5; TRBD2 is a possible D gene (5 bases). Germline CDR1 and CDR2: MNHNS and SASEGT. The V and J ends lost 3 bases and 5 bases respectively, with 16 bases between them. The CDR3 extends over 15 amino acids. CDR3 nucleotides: TGTGCCAGCAGTGATTATTCTAGCAGCCTTGAGACCCAGTACTTC. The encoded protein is CASSDYSSSLETQYF.

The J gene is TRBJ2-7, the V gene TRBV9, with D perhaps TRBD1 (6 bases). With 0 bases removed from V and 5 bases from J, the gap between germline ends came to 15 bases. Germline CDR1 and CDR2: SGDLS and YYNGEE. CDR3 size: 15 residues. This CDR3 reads CASSVGSGELNEQYF. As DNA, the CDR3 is TGTGCCAGCAGCGTAGGGTCAGGGGAGCTCAACGAGCAGTACTTC.

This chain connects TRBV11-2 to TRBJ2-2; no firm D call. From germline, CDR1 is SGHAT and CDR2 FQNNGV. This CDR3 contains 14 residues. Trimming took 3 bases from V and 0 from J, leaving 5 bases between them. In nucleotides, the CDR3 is TGTGCCAGCAGCTTTCAGTCGAACACCGGGGAGCTGTTTTTT. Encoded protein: CASSFQSNTGELFF.

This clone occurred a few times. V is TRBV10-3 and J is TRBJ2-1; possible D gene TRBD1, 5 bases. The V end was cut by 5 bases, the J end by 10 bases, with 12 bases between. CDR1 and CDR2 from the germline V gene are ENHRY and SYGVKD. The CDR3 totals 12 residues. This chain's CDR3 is CAISPGRTEQFF. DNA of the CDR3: TGTGCCATCAGTCCCGGGCGGACAGAGCAGTTCTTC.

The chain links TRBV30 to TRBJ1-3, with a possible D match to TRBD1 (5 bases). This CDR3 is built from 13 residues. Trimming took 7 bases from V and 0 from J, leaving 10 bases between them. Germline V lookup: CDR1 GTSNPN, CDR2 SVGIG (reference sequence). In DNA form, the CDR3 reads TGTGCCTTCGGGGGGACCTCTGGAAACACCATATATTTT. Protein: CAFGGTSGNTIYF. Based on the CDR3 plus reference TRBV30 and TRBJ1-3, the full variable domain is SQTIHQWPATLVQPVGSPLSLECTVEGTSNPNLYWYRQAAGRGLQLLFYSVGIGQISSEVPQNLSASRPQDRQFILSSKKLLLSDSGFYLCAFGGTSGNTIYFGEGSWLTVV.

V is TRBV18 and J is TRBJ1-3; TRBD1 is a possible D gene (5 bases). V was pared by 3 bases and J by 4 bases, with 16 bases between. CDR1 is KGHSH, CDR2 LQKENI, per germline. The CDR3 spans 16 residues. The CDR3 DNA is TGTGCCAGCTCACCCGTTTCCCGGGACTCCGGAAACACCATATATTTT. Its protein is CASSPVSRDSGNTIYF.

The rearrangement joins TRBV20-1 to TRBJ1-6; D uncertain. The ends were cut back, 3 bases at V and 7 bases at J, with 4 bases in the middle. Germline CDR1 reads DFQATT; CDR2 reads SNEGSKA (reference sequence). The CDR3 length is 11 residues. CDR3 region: CSASQNSPLHF. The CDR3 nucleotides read TGCAGTGCTAGTCAGAATTCACCCCTCCACTTT.

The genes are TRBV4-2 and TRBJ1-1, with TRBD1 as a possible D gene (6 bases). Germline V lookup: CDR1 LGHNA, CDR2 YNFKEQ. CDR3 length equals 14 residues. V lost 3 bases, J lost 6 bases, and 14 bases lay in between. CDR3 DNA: TGTGCCAGCAGCCAGGGACAAGGTCTACCTGAAGCTTTCTTT. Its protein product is CASSQGQGLPEAFF.

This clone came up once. CDR3 region: CATRTSTNEKLFF. The CDR3 bases are TGTGCTACCAGGACATCAACTAATGAAAAACTGTTTTTT. V gene TRBV3-1 (or the pseudogene TRBV3-2) combines with J gene TRBJ1-4; possibly TRBD1 for D (5 bases). This CDR3 is built from 13 residues. Germline V gives CDR1 LGHDT, CDR2 YNNKEL (reference sequence).

CDR3 sequence reads: CASSPTGTGRNQPQHF. The CDR3 nucleotides are TGTGCCAGCAGTCCAACCGGGACAGGGCGCAATCAGCCCCAGCATTTT. This chain connects TRBV28 to TRBJ1-5, with 9 bases identical to TRBD1. This CDR3 is 16 amino acids long. Losses at the gene ends were 5 bases for V and 2 bases for J; bases not matched to a gene: 7. Germline V gene sequence: CDR1 MDHEN, CDR2 SYDVKM.

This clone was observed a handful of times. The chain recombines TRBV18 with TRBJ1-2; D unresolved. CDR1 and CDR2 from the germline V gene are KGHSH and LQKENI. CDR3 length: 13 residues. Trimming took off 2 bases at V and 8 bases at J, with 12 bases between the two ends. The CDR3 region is CASSPRAAEGYTF. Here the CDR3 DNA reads TGTGCCAGCTCACCAAGGGCAGCGGAAGGCTACACCTTC.

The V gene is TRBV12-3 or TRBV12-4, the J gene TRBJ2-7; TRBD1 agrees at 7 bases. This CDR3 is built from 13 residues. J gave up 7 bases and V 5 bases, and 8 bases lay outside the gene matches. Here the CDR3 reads CASSPGTVQEQYF. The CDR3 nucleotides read TGTGCCAGCAGTCCCGGGACAGTCCAGGAGCAGTACTTC.

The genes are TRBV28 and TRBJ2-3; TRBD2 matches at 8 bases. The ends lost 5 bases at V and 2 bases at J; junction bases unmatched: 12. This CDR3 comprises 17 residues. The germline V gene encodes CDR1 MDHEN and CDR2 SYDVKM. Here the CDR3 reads CASSGLTSATITDTQYF. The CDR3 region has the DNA TGTGCCAGCAGTGGGCTGACTAGCGCTACCATCACAGATACGCAGTATTTT.